This T cell receptor (beta chain) was identified in a study of blood T cell repertoires in COVID-19. Study at large: Collection of acute and convalescent COVID-19 samples took place in the United States, Italy and Spain. The analysed material was cDNA or gDNA that came from T cells, B-cell-depleted T cells, or PBMCs.

The germline gives CDR1 LNHDA, CDR2 SQIVND (reference sequence). This CDR3 is 14 amino acids long. Trimming removed 6 bases from V and 4 bases from J; junction bases left unmatched: 2. In the source study's methods: Scientists estimated how many nucleated cells there were by amplifying reference gene primers. Clones were read by immunoSEQ multiplex PCR, and TCRdb kept only the in-frame ones, dropping some. For V, J and clone size, that table is used; D and trimming come from the DNA. In the table there are about 100,000 clones, 60% to 80% of which are singletons. The TCR comes from a man aged 55 to 70 with active or convalescent COVID-19. Sequenced sample: peripheral blood. The chain uses TRBV19 and TRBJ1-5, with 11 nucleotides matching TRBD1. The CDR3 protein is CASSRDRGNQPQHF. CDR3 bases: TGTGCCAGTAGCCGGGACAGGGGGAATCAGCCCCAGCATTTT.